These 22 T cell receptor beta chains share one sample of origin, sequenced in a study of cytomegalovirus exposure and HLA in healthy donors (dated by TCRdb to 2017 to 2019). Library preparation employed the immunoSEQ multiplex PCR assay. A mixture of 60 forward primers for TCR Vbeta segments and 13 reverse primers for TCR Jbeta segments was used in the multiplex PCR. TCRdb took over this immuneACCESS table, retaining in-frame rearrangements with V and J assigned. Such tables are incomplete; in checked studies, under half of the missing clones stem from an unresolved V gene, and the remainder is unexplained. Across this sample there are about 190,000 clones, with 84% seen only once. Jointly, the top ten make up about 2.6% of the sample. Sample: PBMCs. The receptors were gathered from a woman aged 45-59 years in good health and CMV-seropositive.

This clone was found a few times. V is TRBV6-1 and J is TRBJ1-4; D is possibly TRBD1 (5 bases). Deletions cut 4 bases from V and 3 bases from J, with 12 bases between. The CDR3 length is 15 residues. Germline V gene sequence: CDR1 MNHNS, CDR2 SASEGT. CDR3 nucleotides: TGTGCCAGCAGTGTAGGGGTCTGGGCTAATGAAAAACTGTTTTTT. This gives the protein CASSVGVWANEKLFF.

The chain carries TRBV5-4 and TRBJ2-3; TRBD1 matches at 7 bases. CDR1 is SGHNT and CDR2 is YYREEE in the germline V gene (reference sequence). There are 16 residues in the CDR3. Trimming cost V 1 base and J 1 base; bases outside gene matches: 6. DNA of the CDR3: TGTGCCAGCAGCTTGCGAAGGGGGCGAGGCACAGATACGCAGTATTTT. Translated: CASSLRRGRGTDTQYF.

Comment on this clone: This same CDR3 is encoded by further DNA sequences in the sample. The chain links TRBV6-1 to TRBJ1-5; 10 positions agree with TRBD1. The germline gives CDR1 MNHNS, CDR2 SASEGT. Trimming cost V 5 bases and J 6 bases; bases outside gene matches: 4. The CDR3 is made up of 14 amino acids. Here the CDR3 reads CASSSTGGSQPQHF. The CDR3 nucleotides read TGTGCCAGCAGTTCGACAGGGGGCAGTCAGCCCCAGCATTTT.

V usage is TRBV9 and J usage is TRBJ1-2; maybe TRBD1 (5 bases). The V and J ends lost 4 bases and 8 bases respectively, with 21 bases between them. The germline V gene has CDR1 SGDLS and CDR2 YYNGEE. This CDR3 spans 15 amino acids. This CDR3 is CASSQEEGRVEGYTF. CDR3 bases: TGTGCCAGCAGCCAAGAGGAGGGCAGGGTGGAAGGCTACACCTTC. The full variable domain, in which reference TRBV9 and TRBJ1-2 provide the parts outside the CDR3, is DSGVTQTPKHLITATGQRVTLRCSPRSGDLSVYWYQQSLDQGLQFLIQYYNGEERAKGNILERFSAQQFPDLHSELNLSSLELGDSALYFCASSQEEGRVEGYTFGSGTRLTVV.

The chain has TRBV7-9 and TRBJ2-5; 8 bases fit TRBD2. The CDR3 is made up of 12 amino acids. Germline V gene data show CDR1 as SEHNR and CDR2 as FQNEAQ (reference sequence). The junction had 2 bases not matched to a gene; V was cut back by 6 bases and J by 5 bases. For the CDR3, the DNA is TGTGCCAGCAGTTCGGGGGGGGAGACCCAGTACTTC. This codes for CASSSGGETQYF.

The chain joins TRBV20-1 to TRBJ1-1; D is undetermined. Germline lookup yields CDR1 DFQATT and CDR2 SNEGSKA (reference sequence). This CDR3 is built from 10 residues. Trimming removed 5 bases at V and 5 bases at J, with 6 bases between. This CDR3 reads CSAAITEAFF. The CDR3 coding sequence is TGCAGTGCTGCGATTACTGAAGCTTTCTTT.

The chain links TRBV28 to TRBJ2-2; D is perhaps TRBD2 (6 bases). Germline CDR1 is MDHEN and CDR2 is SYDVKM. The CDR3 totals 14 residues. Trimming pared 8 bases from V and 2 bases from J, leaving 12 bases between. CDR3 protein: CASARELNTGELFF. The CDR3 nucleotides read TGTGCCAGCGCTCGGGAGTTAAACACCGGGGAGCTGTTTTTT.

The chain uses TRBV5-4 and TRBJ1-2; D is uncertain. V lost 4 bases to trimming and J lost 2 bases, with 9 bases between them. Looked up from germline, CDR1 is SGHNT and CDR2 is YYREEE (reference sequence). The CDR3 spans 13 residues. The CDR3 DNA reads as TGTGCCAGCAGCGCCCTAGAGAACTATGGCTACACCTTC. It specifies CASSALENYGYTF.

CDR3 amino acids: CASSYRGYSAGANVLTF. The CDR3 DNA reads as TGTGCCAGCAGCTACAGGGGGTATTCGGCTGGGGCCAACGTCCTGACTTTC. The J gene is TRBJ2-6, the V gene TRBV7-2; 8 positions match TRBD1. V was clipped by 4 bases and J by 2 bases; unmatched bases: 7. Germline loops: CDR1 SGHTA, CDR2 FQGNSA. The CDR3 consists of 17 residues.

The chain links TRBV19 to TRBJ2-7; 9 bases agree with TRBD2. V lost 0 bases and J lost 2; bases outside the gene matches: 8. Germline CDR1 is LNHDA and CDR2 is SQIVND (reference sequence). This CDR3 has 17 amino acids. The CDR3 loop reads CASSIDLGLAGTYEQYF. The CDR3 region has the DNA TGTGCCAGTAGTATAGATCTTGGGCTAGCGGGGACCTACGAGCAGTACTTC. Full variable domain (rest looked up from reference TRBV19 and TRBJ2-7): DGGITQSPKYLFRKEGQNVTLSCEQNLNHDAMYWYRQDPGQGLRLIYYSQIVNDFQKGDIAEGYSVSREKKESFPLTVTSAQKNPTAFYLCASSIDLGLAGTYEQYFGPGTRLTVT.

CDR3 nucleotides: TGCGCCAGCAGCTTGGGGCGGGGGAACACCGGGGAGCTGTTTTTT. As protein: CASSLGRGNTGELFF. The V and J genes are TRBV5-1 and TRBJ2-2, with D maybe TRBD2 (6 bases). The ends were cut back, 0 bases at V and 1 base at J, with 7 bases in the middle. There are 15 residues in the CDR3. Germline CDR1 reads SGHRS; CDR2 reads YFSETQ.

This clone was recorded at least ten times. The rearrangement links TRBV6-1 to TRBJ1-2; 8 bases map to TRBD1. Germline loops: CDR1 MNHNS, CDR2 SASEGT. Germline trimming cut 7 bases from V and 3 bases from J; bases unmatched to any gene: 4. The CDR3 length is 13 residues. CDR3 region: CASILTGDYGYTF. The CDR3 DNA is TGTGCCAGCATTCTGACAGGGGACTATGGCTACACCTTC.

This clone has a single count. Other nucleotide sequences in the sample specify the same CDR3. This chain uses TRBV28 with TRBJ1-6; 7 bases agree with TRBD1. J was trimmed by 8 bases and V by 6 bases; bases with no gene match: 16. Germline loops: CDR1 MDHEN, CDR2 SYDVKM. The CDR3 length is 17 residues. CDR3 nucleotide sequence: TGTGCCAGCAGCTTACCCCTACAGGGGACAAGATATTCACCCCTCCACTTT. It specifies CASSLPLQGTRYSPLHF.

This chain uses TRBV5-1 with TRBJ2-5; 9 bases line up with TRBD1. Germline V CDR1 and CDR2: SGHRS, YFSETQ. V lost 5 bases and J lost 5; bases outside the gene matches: 4. The CDR3 runs 13 residues. The CDR3 reads CASRDRGWETQYF. The CDR3 DNA follows: TGCGCCAGCAGGGACAGGGGTTGGGAGACCCAGTACTTC.

The V gene is TRBV6-5, the J gene TRBJ2-5; a weak D match, TRBD2 (7 bases). Germline V gene data show CDR1 as MNHEY and CDR2 as SVGAGI. With 5 bases removed from V and 3 bases from J, the gap between germline ends came to 16 bases. CDR3 length: 15 residues. In nucleotides, the CDR3 is TGTGCCAGCAGTAGGTCAAGCGGGGACAAAGAGACCCAGTACTTC. Translated, it gives CASSRSSGDKETQYF.

CDR3 in amino acids: CASSRQLAGTDTQYF. CDR3 DNA: TGTGCCAGCAGCCGCCAACTAGCGGGCACAGATACGCAGTATTTT. V and J are TRBV4-2 and TRBJ2-3; 8 bases match TRBD2. V gave up 4 bases and J gave up 1 base; unmatched junction bases: 4. Germline CDR1 and CDR2: LGHNA and YNFKEQ. This CDR3 is built from 15 residues.

The J gene is TRBJ1-2, the V gene TRBV7-2, with unresolved D. This CDR3 comprises 14 residues. Trimming left V 4 bases short and J 4 bases short, with 13 bases between. Germline V lookup: CDR1 SGHTA, CDR2 FQGNSA. In nucleotides, the CDR3 is TGTGCCAGCAGCTCAGACTATGGGAGCTATGGCTACACCTTC. Translation gives CASSSDYGSYGYTF.

The chain couples TRBV28 to TRBJ1-1, with D possibly being TRBD1 (6 bases). Germline CDR1 is MDHEN and CDR2 is SYDVKM. V lost 7 bases and J lost 2, with 11 bases in between. The CDR3 has 13 residues. CDR3 sequence: CASTRQANTEAFF. CDR3 sequence (DNA): TGTGCCAGCACCCGACAGGCTAACACTGAAGCTTTCTTT.

In this sample, this clone turned up a few times. The rearrangement uses TRBV6-5 and TRBJ1-3; tentatively, D is TRBD1 (5 bases). The germline gives CDR1 MNHEY, CDR2 SVGAGI. The CDR3 sequence is 14 residues long. V lost 0 bases and J lost 8, with 11 bases in between. CDR3 nucleotide sequence: TGTGCCAGCAGTTACTCGGCAGGGTTTCACACCATATATTTT. This sequence encodes CASSYSAGFHTIYF.

This chain links TRBV5-5 with TRBJ1-2; D uncertain. Trimming took 3 bases from V and 3 from J, leaving 15 bases between them. Per germline, CDR1 SGHKS and CDR2 YYEKEE (reference sequence). The length of the CDR3 is 15 residues. CDR3 in DNA: TGTGCCAGCAGCTCGGGAGCCCAGGACCACTATGGCTACACCTTC. It is translated as CASSSGAQDHYGYTF.

CDR3 protein: CASSLGGGGPDTQYF. CDR3 DNA sequence: TGTGCCAGCAGCTTGGGCGGGGGGGGACCAGATACGCAGTATTTT. The chain couples TRBV7-9 to TRBJ2-3, with TRBD2 identical over 9 bases. CDR3 length equals 15 residues. Germline V lookup: CDR1 SEHNR, CDR2 FQNEAQ (reference sequence). V lost 3 bases to trimming and J lost 4 bases; unmatched junction nucleotides: 5.

In regard to this clone: Different DNA sequences within this sample yield the same CDR3. V usage is TRBV7-2 and J usage is TRBJ2-7; 10 nucleotides agree with TRBD2. The CDR3 totals 15 residues. Germline lookup yields CDR1 SGHTA and CDR2 FQGNSA. Losses at the gene ends were 5 bases for V and 6 bases for J; bases not matched to a gene: 10. The DNA of the CDR3 is TGTGCCAGCAGCCAGACGAGCGGGGGGGTAGGCGAGCAGTACTTC. This encodes CASSQTSGGVGEQYF.